This T cell receptor (beta chain) was captured in a study of T cells in Graves' hyperthyroidism and ophthalmopathy. This clonotype has a handful of counts. Amplification of TCR beta CDR3 regions used RNA as the template. Researchers ran a first-round RT-PCR on the TCR CDR3 using the HTBI primer set. MiXCR, run by TCRdb on the multiplex PCR reads, gives a single entry per CDR3 protein. Here the sample spans 700,000 or so distinct CDR3 sequences, 15% to 20% being singletons. This clonotype was obtained from a young man with Graves' hyperthyroidism. The sequenced sample was blood.

The CDR3 reads CAWSLNAGYEQYF. The CDR3, as DNA: TGTGCCTGGAGTCTTAACGCGGGTTACGAGCAGTACTTC. The chain carries TRBV30 and TRBJ2-7; tentative D call: TRBD2 (5 bases). Germline lookup yields CDR1 GTSNPN and CDR2 SVGIG (reference sequence). V shed 2 bases and J shed 4 bases, with 12 bases lying between them. CDR3 length: 13 residues.